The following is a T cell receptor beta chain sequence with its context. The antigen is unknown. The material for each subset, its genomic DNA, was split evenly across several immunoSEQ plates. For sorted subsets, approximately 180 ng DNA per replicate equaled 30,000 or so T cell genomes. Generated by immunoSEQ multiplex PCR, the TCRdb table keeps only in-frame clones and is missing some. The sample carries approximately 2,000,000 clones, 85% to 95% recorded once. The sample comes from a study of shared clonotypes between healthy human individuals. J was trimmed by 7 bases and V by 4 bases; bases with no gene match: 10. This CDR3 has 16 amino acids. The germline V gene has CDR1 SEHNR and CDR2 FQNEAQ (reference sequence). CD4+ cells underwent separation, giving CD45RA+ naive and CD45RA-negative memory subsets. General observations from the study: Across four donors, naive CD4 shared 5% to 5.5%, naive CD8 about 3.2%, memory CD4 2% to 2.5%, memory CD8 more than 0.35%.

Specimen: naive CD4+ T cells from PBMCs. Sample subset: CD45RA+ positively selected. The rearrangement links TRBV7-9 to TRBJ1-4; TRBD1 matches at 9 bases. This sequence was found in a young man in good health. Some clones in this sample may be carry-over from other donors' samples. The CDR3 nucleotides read TGTGCCAGCAGCTGGCCCCCGGGACAGGGAAGTGAAAAACTGTTTTTT. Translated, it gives CASSWPPGQGSEKLFF.